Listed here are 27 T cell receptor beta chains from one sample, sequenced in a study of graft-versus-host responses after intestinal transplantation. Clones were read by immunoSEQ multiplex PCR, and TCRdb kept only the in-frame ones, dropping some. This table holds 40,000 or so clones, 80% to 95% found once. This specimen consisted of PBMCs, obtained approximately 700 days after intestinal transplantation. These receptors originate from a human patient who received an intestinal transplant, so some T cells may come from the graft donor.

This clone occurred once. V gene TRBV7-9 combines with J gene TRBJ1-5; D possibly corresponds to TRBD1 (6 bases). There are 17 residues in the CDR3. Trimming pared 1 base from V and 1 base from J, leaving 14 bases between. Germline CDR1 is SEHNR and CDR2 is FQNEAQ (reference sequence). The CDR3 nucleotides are TGTGCCAGCAGCTTAGTAGTATCAGGGGAGAGCAATCAGCCCCAGCATTTT. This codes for CASSLVVSGESNQPQHF. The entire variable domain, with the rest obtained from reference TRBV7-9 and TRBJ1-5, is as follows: DTGVSQNPRHKITKRGQNVTFRCDPISEHNRLYWYRQTLGQGPEFLTYFQNEAQLEKSRLLSDRFSAERPKGSFSTLEIQRTEQGDSAMYLCASSLVVSGESNQPQHFGDGTRLSIL.

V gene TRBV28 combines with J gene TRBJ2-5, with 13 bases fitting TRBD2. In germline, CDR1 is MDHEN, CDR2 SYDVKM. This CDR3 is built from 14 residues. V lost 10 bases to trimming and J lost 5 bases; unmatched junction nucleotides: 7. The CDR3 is CATRTSGSLETQYF. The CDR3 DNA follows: TGTGCCACCAGGACTAGCGGGAGTCTGGAGACCCAGTACTTC.

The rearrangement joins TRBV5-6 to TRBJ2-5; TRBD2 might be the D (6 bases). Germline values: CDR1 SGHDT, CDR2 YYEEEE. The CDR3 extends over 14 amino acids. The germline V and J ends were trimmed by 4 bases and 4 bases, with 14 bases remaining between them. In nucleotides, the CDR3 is TGTGCCAGCAGCATCGGACTGGGGGGAGAGACCCAGTACTTC. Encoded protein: CASSIGLGGETQYF.

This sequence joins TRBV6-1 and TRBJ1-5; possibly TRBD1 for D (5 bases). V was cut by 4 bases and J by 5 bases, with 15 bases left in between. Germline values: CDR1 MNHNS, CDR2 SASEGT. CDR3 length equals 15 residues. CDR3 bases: TGTGCCAGCAGTGTATCGGGAGGGGATGATCAGCCCCAGCATTTT. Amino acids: CASSVSGGDDQPQHF.

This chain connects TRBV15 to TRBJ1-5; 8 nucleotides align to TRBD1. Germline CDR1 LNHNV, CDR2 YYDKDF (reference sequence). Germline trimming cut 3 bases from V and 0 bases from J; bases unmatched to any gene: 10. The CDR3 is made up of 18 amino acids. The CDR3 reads CATSSRGQGGPSNQPQHF. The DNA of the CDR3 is TGTGCCACCAGCAGTCGTGGACAGGGAGGACCTAGCAATCAGCCCCAGCATTTT.

The CDR3 here is CAPKQGELNTEAFF. Written as DNA, the CDR3 is TGTGCCCCCAAACAGGGAGAACTGAACACTGAAGCTTTCTTT. This chain links TRBV2 with TRBJ1-1; maybe TRBD1 (6 bases). V lost 11 bases and J 0 bases, leaving 16 bases between the germline ends. The germline V gene encodes CDR1 SNHLY and CDR2 FYNNEI. This CDR3 has 14 residues.

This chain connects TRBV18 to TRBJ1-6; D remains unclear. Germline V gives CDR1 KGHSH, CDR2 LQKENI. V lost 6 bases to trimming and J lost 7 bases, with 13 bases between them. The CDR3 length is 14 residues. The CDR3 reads CASSPQDGNSPLHF. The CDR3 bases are TGTGCCAGCTCCCCTCAGGACGGAAATTCACCCCTCCACTTT.

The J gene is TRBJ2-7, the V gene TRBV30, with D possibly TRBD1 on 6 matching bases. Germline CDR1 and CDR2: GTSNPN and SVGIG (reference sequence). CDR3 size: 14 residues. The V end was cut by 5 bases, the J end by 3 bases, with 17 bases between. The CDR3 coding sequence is TGTGCCTGGGGTCTGGATGGACAGATCTACGAGCAGTACTTC. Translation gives CAWGLDGQIYEQYF.

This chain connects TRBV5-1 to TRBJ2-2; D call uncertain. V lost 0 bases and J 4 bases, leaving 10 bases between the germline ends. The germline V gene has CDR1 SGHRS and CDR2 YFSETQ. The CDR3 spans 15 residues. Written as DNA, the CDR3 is TGCGCCAGCAGCTTGGGAGGACCAGTCACCGGGGAGCTGTTTTTT. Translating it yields CASSLGGPVTGELFF.

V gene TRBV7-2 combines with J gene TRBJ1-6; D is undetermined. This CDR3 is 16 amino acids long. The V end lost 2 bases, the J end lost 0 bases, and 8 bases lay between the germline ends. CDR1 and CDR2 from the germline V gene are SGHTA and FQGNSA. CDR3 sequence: CASSLTRSSYNSPLHF. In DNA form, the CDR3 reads TGTGCCAGCAGCTTAACCAGGAGCTCCTATAATTCACCCCTCCACTTT.

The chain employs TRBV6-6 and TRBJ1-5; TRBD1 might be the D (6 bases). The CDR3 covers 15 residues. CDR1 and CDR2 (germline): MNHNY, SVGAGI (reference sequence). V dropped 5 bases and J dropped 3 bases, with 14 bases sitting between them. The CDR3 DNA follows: TGTGCCAGCAGTCCGGACAGTTTTTACAATCAGCCCCAGCATTTT. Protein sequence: CASSPDSFYNQPQHF.

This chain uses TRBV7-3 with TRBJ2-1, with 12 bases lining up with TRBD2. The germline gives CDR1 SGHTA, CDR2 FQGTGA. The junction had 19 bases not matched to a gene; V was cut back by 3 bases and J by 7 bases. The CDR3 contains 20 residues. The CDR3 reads CASSLNRLAGASPAGNEQFF. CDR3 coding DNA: TGTGCCAGCAGCTTGAACCGACTAGCGGGGGCCTCGCCCGCGGGTAATGAGCAGTTCTTC.

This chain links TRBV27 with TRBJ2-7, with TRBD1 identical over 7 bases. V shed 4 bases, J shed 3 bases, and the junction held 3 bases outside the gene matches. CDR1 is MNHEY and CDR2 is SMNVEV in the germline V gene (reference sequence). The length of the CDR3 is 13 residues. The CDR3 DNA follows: TGTGCCAGCAGTTCCGGGACAGACTACGAGCAGTACTTC. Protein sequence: CASSSGTDYEQYF.

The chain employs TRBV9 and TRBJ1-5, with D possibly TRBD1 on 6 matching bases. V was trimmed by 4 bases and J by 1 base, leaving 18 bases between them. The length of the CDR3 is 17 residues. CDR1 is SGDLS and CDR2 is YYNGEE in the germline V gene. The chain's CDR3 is CASSLRGGQGSNQPQHF. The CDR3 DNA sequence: TGTGCCAGCAGCCTAAGAGGGGGGCAAGGGAGCAATCAGCCCCAGCATTTT.

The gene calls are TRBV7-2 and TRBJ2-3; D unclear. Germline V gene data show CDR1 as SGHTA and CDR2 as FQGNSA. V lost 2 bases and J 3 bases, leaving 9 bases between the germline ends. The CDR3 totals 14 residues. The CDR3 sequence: CASSLFLETDTQYF. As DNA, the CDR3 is TGTGCCAGCAGCTTATTCTTAGAGACAGATACGCAGTATTTT.

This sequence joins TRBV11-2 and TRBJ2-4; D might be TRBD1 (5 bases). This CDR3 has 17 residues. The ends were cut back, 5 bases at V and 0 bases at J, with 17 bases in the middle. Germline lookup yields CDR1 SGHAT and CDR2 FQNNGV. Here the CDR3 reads CASSQYRQRLAKNIQYF. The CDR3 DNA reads TGTGCCAGCAGCCAATACCGACAGAGACTAGCCAAAAACATTCAGTACTTC. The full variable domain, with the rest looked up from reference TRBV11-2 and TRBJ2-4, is EAGVAQSPRYKIIEKRQSVAFWCNPISGHATLYWYQQILGQGPKLLIQFQNNGVVDDSQLPKDRFSAERLKGVDSTLKIQPAKLEDSAVYLCASSQYRQRLAKNIQYFGAGTRLSVL.

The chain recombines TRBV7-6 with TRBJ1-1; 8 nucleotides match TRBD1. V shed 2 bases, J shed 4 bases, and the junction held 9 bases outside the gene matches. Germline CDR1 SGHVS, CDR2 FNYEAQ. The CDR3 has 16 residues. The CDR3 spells CASSLMTGEWGTEAFF. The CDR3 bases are TGTGCCAGCAGCTTAATGACAGGGGAGTGGGGCACTGAAGCTTTCTTT.

The CDR3 loop is CASVSREWETQYF. In DNA form, the CDR3 reads TGTGCCAGCGTCTCGCGGGAGTGGGAGACCCAGTACTTC. The chain is built from TRBV14 and TRBJ2-5, with TRBD2 identical over 7 bases. The trim removed 8 bases at V and 5 bases at J, leaving 8 bases unmatched. The CDR3 is 13 residues long. The V gene's germline CDR1 is SGHDN and CDR2 FVKESK.

In DNA form, the CDR3 reads TGTGCCAGCAGTCAGGGGGCTAACGGCAATCAGCCCCAGCATTTT. As protein: CASSQGANGNQPQHF. The chain is built from TRBV6-5 and TRBJ1-5; 8 bases are a match to TRBD1. In germline, CDR1 is MNHEY, CDR2 SVGAGI. The J segment lost 2 bases and the V segment lost 5 bases, leaving 5 bases of the junction unmatched. The CDR3 loop spans 15 amino acids.

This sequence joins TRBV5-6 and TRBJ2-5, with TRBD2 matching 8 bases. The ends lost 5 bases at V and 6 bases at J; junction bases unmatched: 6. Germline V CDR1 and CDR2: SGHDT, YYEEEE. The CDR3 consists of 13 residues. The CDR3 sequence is CASSSRGGKTQYF. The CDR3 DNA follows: TGTGCCAGCAGTTCACGGGGGGGCAAGACCCAGTACTTC.

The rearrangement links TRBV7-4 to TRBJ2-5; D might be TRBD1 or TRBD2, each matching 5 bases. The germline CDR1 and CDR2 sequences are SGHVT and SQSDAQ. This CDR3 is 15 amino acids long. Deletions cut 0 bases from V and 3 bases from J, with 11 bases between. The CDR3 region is CASSLAWQGEETQYF. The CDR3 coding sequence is TGTGCCAGCAGCTTAGCGTGGCAGGGAGAAGAGACCCAGTACTTC.

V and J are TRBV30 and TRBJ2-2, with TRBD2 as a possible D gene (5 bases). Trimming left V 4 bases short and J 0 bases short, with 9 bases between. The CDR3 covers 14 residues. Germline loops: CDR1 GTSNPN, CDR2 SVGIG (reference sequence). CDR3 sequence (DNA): TGTGCCTGGAAAAGCGGAACGAACACCGGGGAGCTGTTTTTT. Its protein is CAWKSGTNTGELFF.

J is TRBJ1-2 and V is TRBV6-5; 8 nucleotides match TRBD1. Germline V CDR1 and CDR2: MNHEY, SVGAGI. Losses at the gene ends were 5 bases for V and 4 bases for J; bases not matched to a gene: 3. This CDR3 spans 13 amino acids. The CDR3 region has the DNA TGTGCCAGCAGTCCTGGGACAGGCTATGGCTACACCTTC. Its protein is CASSPGTGYGYTF.

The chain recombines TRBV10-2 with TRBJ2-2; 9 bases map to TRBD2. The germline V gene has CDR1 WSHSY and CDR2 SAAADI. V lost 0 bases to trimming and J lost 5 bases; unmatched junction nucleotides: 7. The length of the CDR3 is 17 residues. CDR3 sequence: CASSESLGTSWTGELFF. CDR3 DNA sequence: TGCGCCAGCAGTGAGTCTTTGGGGACTAGCTGGACCGGGGAGCTGTTTTTT.

CDR3 sequence reads: CASSLEGQVTDTQYF. The DNA for the CDR3 is TGCGCCAGCAGCTTGGAGGGACAAGTCACAGATACGCAGTATTTT. The gene calls are TRBV5-1 and TRBJ2-3; a weak D match, TRBD1 (6 bases). V was trimmed by 0 bases and J by 2 bases, leaving 10 bases between them. This CDR3 region has 15 residues. The germline CDR1 and CDR2 sequences are SGHRS and YFSETQ.

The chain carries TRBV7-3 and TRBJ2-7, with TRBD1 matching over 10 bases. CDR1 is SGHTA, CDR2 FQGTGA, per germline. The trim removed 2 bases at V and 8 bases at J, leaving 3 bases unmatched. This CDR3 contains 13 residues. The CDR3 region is CASSLGGQGKQYF. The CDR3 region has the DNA TGTGCCAGCAGCTTAGGGGGACAGGGGAAGCAGTACTTC.

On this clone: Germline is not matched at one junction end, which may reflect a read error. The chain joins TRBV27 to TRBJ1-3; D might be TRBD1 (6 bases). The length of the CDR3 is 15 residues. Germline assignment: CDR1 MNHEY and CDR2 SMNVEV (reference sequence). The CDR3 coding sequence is TGTGCCAGCAGTCAGACAGGTTGGCCTGGAAGCACCATATATTTT. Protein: CASSQTGWPGSTIYF.